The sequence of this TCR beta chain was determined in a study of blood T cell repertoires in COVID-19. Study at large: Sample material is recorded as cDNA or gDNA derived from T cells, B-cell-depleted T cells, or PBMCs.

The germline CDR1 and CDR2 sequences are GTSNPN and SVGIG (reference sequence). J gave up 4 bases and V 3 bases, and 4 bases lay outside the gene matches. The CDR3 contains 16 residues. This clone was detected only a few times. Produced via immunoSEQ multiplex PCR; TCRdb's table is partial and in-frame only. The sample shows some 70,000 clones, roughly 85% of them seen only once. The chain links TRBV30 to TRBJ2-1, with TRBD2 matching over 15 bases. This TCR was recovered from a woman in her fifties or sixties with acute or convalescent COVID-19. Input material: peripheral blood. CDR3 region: CAWSLGLAGGYNEQFF. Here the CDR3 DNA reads TGTGCCTGGAGCCTAGGACTAGCGGGAGGGTACAATGAGCAGTTCTTC.